These 26 T cell receptor beta chains came from one sample sequenced in a study of T-cell memory formation after mild COVID-19. Via MiXCR, TCRdb re-called the 5' RACE reads, giving one row per CDR3 protein. Among around 320,000 distinct CDR3 sequences listed, approximately 20% were seen once. Material for sequencing was PBMCs or a T cell subset sorted from them (not recorded which). The receptors were sampled from a man in his late teens or twenties who had mild COVID-19 (a few samples of this study predate the infection). Cell type and time point are not known.

This clonotype appeared a few times. V and J are TRBV27 and TRBJ2-4, with D perhaps being TRBD1 or TRBD2 (6 bases each). There are 15 residues in the CDR3. Germline-derived CDR1 and CDR2 are MNHEY and SMNVEV (reference sequence). The V end was cut by 2 bases, the J end by 8 bases, with 16 bases between. The CDR3 coding sequence is TGTGCCAGCAGTTTAGCCCCCTGGGGGGCGGACATTCAGTACTTC. Translated, it gives CASSLAPWGADIQYF.

This clonotype was recorded a few times. CDR3 coding DNA: TGTGCCAGCAGCTTCGGGACAGCCAGCTCCTACGAGCAGTACGTC. This translates into CASSFGTASSYEQYV. The chain joins TRBV5-6 to TRBJ2-7; 7 bases are a match to TRBD1. Germline V gives CDR1 SGHDT, CDR2 YYEEEE. The CDR3 loop spans 15 amino acids. Trimming at V came to 2 bases and at J to 0 bases, leaving 5 bases not matched to a gene.

The chain recombines TRBV4-1 with TRBJ1-5; the D is unclear. The CDR3 runs to 16 residues. The ends were cut back, 3 bases at V and 4 bases at J, with 16 bases in the middle. Germline V gene data show CDR1 as MGHRA and CDR2 as YSYEKL. The CDR3 nucleotides are TGCGCCAGCAGCCACCCTCCGGCTTCCCGAAATCAGCCCCAGCATTTT. Translated: CASSHPPASRNQPQHF.

The table lists this clonotype with a few counts. The chain has TRBV5-1 and TRBJ2-7; no firm D call. Germline CDR1 is SGHRS and CDR2 is YFSETQ. Trimming cost V 1 base and J 6 bases, with 8 bases left between them. The CDR3 length is 12 residues. The DNA of the CDR3 is TGCGCCAGCAGCTTGCCCAACGGCGAGCAGTACTTC. Encoded protein: CASSLPNGEQYF.

This clonotype was seen a handful of times. The gene calls are TRBV5-6 and TRBJ1-1; 7 positions agree with TRBD1. Germline V gene lookup returns CDR1 SGHDT and CDR2 YYEEEE. The CDR3 covers 15 residues. The junction had 9 bases not matched to a gene; V was cut back by 7 bases and J by 0 bases. The CDR3 here is CASGYWDRVNTEAFF. As DNA, the CDR3 is TGTGCCAGCGGATACTGGGACAGAGTGAACACTGAAGCTTTCTTT.

CDR3 bases: TGTGCCAGCAGCTTCTCCGGACTAGCGGGGGGTGAGACCCAGTACTTC. Translation gives CASSFSGLAGGETQYF. The rearrangement joins TRBV7-2 to TRBJ2-5, with 14 bases identical to TRBD2. The germline CDR1 and CDR2 sequences are SGHTA and FQGNSA. The ends lost 3 bases at V and 5 bases at J; junction bases unmatched: 5. The length of the CDR3 is 16 residues.

The chain carries TRBV3-1 and TRBJ2-7, with D tentatively TRBD1 (6 bases). The CDR3 has 16 residues. Germline V CDR1 and CDR2: LGHDT, YNNKEL (reference sequence). Between the trimmed V and J ends, which lost 4 bases and 0 bases, there was a span of 16 bases. The CDR3 protein is CASSPSTGPSSYEQYV. Written as DNA, the CDR3 is TGTGCCAGCAGCCCATCGACAGGACCCAGCTCCTACGAGCAGTACGTC.

This chain joins TRBV20-1 and TRBJ1-6, with TRBD1 matching 9 bases. The CDR3 consists of 12 residues. Germline-derived CDR1 and CDR2 are DFQATT and SNEGSKA (reference sequence). V was clipped by 6 bases and J by 10 bases; unmatched bases: 4. CDR3 sequence: CSARQGGSPLHF. The CDR3 DNA follows: TGCAGTGCAAGACAGGGGGGATCACCCCTCCACTTT.

This clonotype was seen a few times. The CDR3 region is CASNQAPTDTQYF. The CDR3 DNA is TGTGCCAGCAATCAAGCTCCCACAGATACGCAGTATTTT. The V call is TRBV2, the J call TRBJ2-3; no reliable D call. The V end lost 7 bases, the J end lost 2 bases, and 10 bases lay between the germline ends. Germline CDR1 and CDR2: SNHLY and FYNNEI. CDR3 length: 13 amino acids. The full variable domain, in which reference TRBV2 and TRBJ2-3 provide the parts outside the CDR3, is EPEVTQTPSHQVTQMGQEVILRCVPISNHLYFYWYRQILGQKVEFLVSFYNNEISEKSEIFDDQFSVERPDGSNFTLKIRSTKLEDSAMYFCASNQAPTDTQYFGPGTRLTVL.

This clonotype was found many times. The chain combines TRBV12-3 or TRBV12-4 with TRBJ2-2; D is perhaps TRBD1 (6 bases). V gave up 5 bases and J gave up 0 bases, with 16 bases separating them. The CDR3 contains 17 residues. CDR3 protein: CASSPGDRKANTGELFF. CDR3 DNA: TGTGCCAGCAGTCCAGGCGACAGGAAGGCGAACACCGGGGAGCTGTTTTTT.

The rearrangement uses TRBV11-2 and TRBJ2-4; 8 positions agree with TRBD1. In germline, CDR1 is SGHAT, CDR2 FQNNGV. J lost 5 bases, V lost 5 bases, and 8 bases had no gene match. This CDR3 is 15 amino acids long. In DNA form, the CDR3 reads TGTGCCAGCAGCGAAATATCGGACAGGGAAAACATTCAGTACTTC. Residues: CASSEISDRENIQYF. The full variable domain, completed using reference TRBV11-2 and TRBJ2-4, is EAGVAQSPRYKIIEKRQSVAFWCNPISGHATLYWYQQILGQGPKLLIQFQNNGVVDDSQLPKDRFSAERLKGVDSTLKIQPAKLEDSAVYLCASSEISDRENIQYFGAGTRLSVL.

This clonotype was observed many times. The V call is TRBV2, the J call TRBJ1-5; D unclear. Germline V gene lookup returns CDR1 SNHLY and CDR2 FYNNEI. The ends were cut back, 5 bases at V and 0 bases at J, with 11 bases in the middle. The CDR3 length is 15 residues. The CDR3: CASSPGGYSNQPQHF. The CDR3 DNA reads TGTGCCAGCAGTCCGGGAGGCTATAGCAATCAGCCCCAGCATTTT.

This clonotype appeared a few times. This sequence joins TRBV10-3 and TRBJ2-5; no firm D call. The CDR3 is 13 amino acids. The ends were cut back, 3 bases at V and 5 bases at J, with 10 bases in the middle. Germline CDR1 is ENHRY and CDR2 is SYGVKD. Here the CDR3 DNA reads TGTGCCATCAGTGATATGACTCGGGAGACCCAGTACTTC. Translation: CAISDMTRETQYF.

This clonotype was picked up a small number of times. The rearrangement joins TRBV29-1 to TRBJ2-1; 7 nucleotides match TRBD2. The germline V gene has CDR1 SQVTM and CDR2 ANQGSEA. This CDR3 is 14 amino acids long. J was trimmed by 4 bases and V by 4 bases; bases with no gene match: 7. This CDR3 reads CSVGRGDIYNEQFF. For the CDR3, the DNA is TGCAGCGTTGGTCGGGGGGATATTTACAATGAGCAGTTCTTC.

This clonotype was detected ten times or more. Written as DNA, the CDR3 is TGCAGCGTTGGGGACACCTACGAGCAGTACGTC. Amino acids: CSVGDTYEQYV. The chain uses TRBV29-1 and TRBJ2-7; a weak D match, TRBD1 (6 bases). The germline V gene has CDR1 SQVTM and CDR2 ANQGSEA. Between the trimmed V and J ends, which lost 4 bases and 2 bases, there was a span of 6 bases. CDR3 length: 11 residues.

V gene TRBV7-9 combines with J gene TRBJ2-5, with D maybe TRBD2 (5 bases). The length of the CDR3 is 15 residues. Germline values: CDR1 SEHNR, CDR2 FQNEAQ (reference sequence). Deletions cut 4 bases from V and 3 bases from J, with 15 bases between. CDR3 sequence (DNA): TGTGCCAGCAGCTATGGTCTAGAGACTAAAGAGACCCAGTACTTC. Its translation is CASSYGLETKETQYF.

The J gene is TRBJ1-6, the V gene TRBV6-5; D is possibly TRBD1 (6 bases). V lost 5 bases and J lost 7, with 15 bases in between. The CDR3 is 15 amino acids. The germline CDR1 and CDR2 sequences are MNHEY and SVGAGI. As DNA, the CDR3 is TGTGCCAGCAGTCGCCCTCCAGGGGCGAATTCACCCCTCCACTTT. Protein: CASSRPPGANSPLHF.

The V and J genes are TRBV7-6 and TRBJ1-2; weak D call: TRBD1 (5 bases). Trimming pared 5 bases from V and 8 bases from J, leaving 12 bases between. Germline CDR1 and CDR2: SGHVS and FNYEAQ. This CDR3 contains 12 residues. In nucleotides, the CDR3 is TGTGCCAGCAGCCCCGGGACTGGGGGCTACACCTTC. It codes for CASSPGTGGYTF.

The CDR3 region is CATSDLRGGGYTF. The CDR3 coding sequence is TGTGCCACCAGTGATCTCAGGGGGGGTGGCTACACCTTC. This chain uses TRBV24-1 with TRBJ1-2; 7 nucleotides align to TRBD1. Germline V gene lookup returns CDR1 KGHDR and CDR2 SFDVKD. This CDR3 region has 13 residues. V was pared by 3 bases and J by 7 bases, with 4 bases of the junction left unmatched.

The chain employs TRBV5-1 and TRBJ1-4; D uncertain. CDR3 length equals 14 residues. Germline V gene sequence: CDR1 SGHRS, CDR2 YFSETQ. Trimming stripped 3 bases from V and 5 bases from J, with 11 bases between. The CDR3 protein is CASSSALGNEKLFF. In DNA form, the CDR3 reads TGCGCCAGCAGCTCGGCCTTGGGGAATGAAAAACTGTTTTTT.

The table lists this clonotype with a few counts. The chain combines TRBV20-1 with TRBJ2-6; D may be TRBD1 (5 bases). The CDR3 contains 15 residues. Germline V gene data show CDR1 as DFQATT and CDR2 as SNEGSKA (reference sequence). Trimming stripped 3 bases from V and 0 bases from J, with 9 bases between. CDR3 in amino acids: CSARGLSSGANVLTF. The DNA of the CDR3 is TGCAGTGCTAGGGGGCTGAGCTCTGGGGCCAACGTCCTGACTTTC.

This chain connects TRBV15 to TRBJ2-3; 13 bases agree with TRBD2. Germline CDR1 and CDR2: LNHNV and YYDKDF (reference sequence). The CDR3 sequence is 16 residues long. After removal of 5 bases from V and 5 bases from J, the junction contained 7 bases not matched to a gene. CDR3 amino acids: CATSLRTSGGRDTQYF. DNA of the CDR3: TGTGCCACCAGCCTACGGACTAGCGGGGGTAGAGATACGCAGTATTTT.

The chain employs TRBV5-1 and TRBJ1-3; D gene unclear. Germline-derived CDR1 and CDR2 are SGHRS and YFSETQ. Trimming removed 4 bases from V and 0 bases from J, with 11 bases in between. This CDR3 contains 15 residues. The CDR3 loop reads CASSGTPISGNTIYF. DNA for the CDR3: TGCGCCAGCAGCGGCACACCGATCTCTGGAAACACCATATATTTT.

This clonotype was recorded many times. This sequence joins TRBV7-9 and TRBJ2-7; no firm D call. The CDR3 sequence is 12 residues long. Trimming stripped 0 bases from V and 5 bases from J, with 5 bases between. The germline V gene encodes CDR1 SEHNR and CDR2 FQNEAQ (reference sequence). CDR3 nucleotide sequence: TGTGCCAGCAGCTTAGCTTCCCACGAGCAGTACTTC. Encoded protein: CASSLASHEQYF.

This chain links TRBV29-1 with TRBJ1-2; the D is unclear. V lost 4 bases, J lost 8 bases, and 8 bases lay in between. This CDR3 comprises 10 residues. Germline CDR1 reads SQVTM; CDR2 reads ANQGSEA. The CDR3 DNA is TGCAGCGTTGGTGGAGACGGCTACACCTTC. Its protein product is CSVGGDGYTF.

This clonotype was counted only a few times. This sequence joins TRBV9 and TRBJ1-2; D perhaps matches TRBD1 (5 bases). The CDR3 contains 13 residues. With 1 base removed from V and 8 bases from J, the gap between germline ends came to 12 bases. CDR1 SGDLS and CDR2 YYNGEE come from the germline V gene. The CDR3 DNA reads TGTGCCAGCAGCGTACAACAGGCGTCGGGCTACACCTTC. Translated, it gives CASSVQQASGYTF.